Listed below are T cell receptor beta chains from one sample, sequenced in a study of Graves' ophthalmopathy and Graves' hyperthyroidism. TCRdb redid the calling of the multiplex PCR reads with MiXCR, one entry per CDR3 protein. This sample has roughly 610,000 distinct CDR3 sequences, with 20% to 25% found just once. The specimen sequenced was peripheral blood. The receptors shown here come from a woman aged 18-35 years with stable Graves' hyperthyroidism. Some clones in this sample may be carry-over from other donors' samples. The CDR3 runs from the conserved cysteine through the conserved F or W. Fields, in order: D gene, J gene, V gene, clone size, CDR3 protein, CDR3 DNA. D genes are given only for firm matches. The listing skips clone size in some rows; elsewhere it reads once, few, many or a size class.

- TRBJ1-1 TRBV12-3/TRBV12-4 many CASSLELMRAEAFF TGTGCCAGCAGTTTAGAGCTAATGAGGGCTGAAGCTTTCTTT
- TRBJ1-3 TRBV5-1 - CASSSRPGSGNTIYF TGCGCCAGCAGCTCACGGCCGGGCTCTGGAAACACCATATATTTT
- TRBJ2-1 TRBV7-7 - CASSGGGGQQFF TGTGCTAGCTCCGGAGGGGGGGGGCAGCAGTTCTTC
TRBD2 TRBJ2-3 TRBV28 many CASSLATSGARTDTQYF TGTGCCAGCAGTTTAGCCACGAGCGGGGCTCGCACAGATACGCAGTATTTT
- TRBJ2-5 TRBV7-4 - CTSSLADGARVTQYF TGTACCAGCAGCTTAGCGGACGGTGCCCGGGTGACCCAGTACTTC
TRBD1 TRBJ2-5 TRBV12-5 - CASRGYQETQYF TGTGCCTCCAGGGGGTACCAAGAGACCCAGTACTTC
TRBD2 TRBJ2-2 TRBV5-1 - CASSLEGLVNSGELFF TGCGCCAGCAGCTTGGAGGGACTAGTAAATTCCGGGGAGCTGTTTTTT
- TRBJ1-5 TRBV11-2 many CASSLISGTHQPQHF TGTGCCAGCAGCTTAATCTCTGGGACCCATCAGCCCCAGCATTTT
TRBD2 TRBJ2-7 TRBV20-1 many CSAPGLRTYEQYF TGCAGTGCTCCGGGACTACGTACCTACGAGCAGTACTTC
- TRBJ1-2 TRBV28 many CASSPDLGPGYTF TGTGCCAGCAGCCCCGATCTGGGGCCTGGCTACACCTTC
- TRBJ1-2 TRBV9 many CASSVQGLQRTF TGTGCCAGCAGCGTACAGGGACTGCAGAGGACCTTC
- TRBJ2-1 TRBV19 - CASSIQPPLGNYNEQFF TGTGCCAGTAGTATTCAGCCCCCTCTAGGGAACTACAATGAGCAGTTCTTC
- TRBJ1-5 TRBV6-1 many CASSEDGWTDSNQPQHF TGTGCCAGCAGTGAAGACGGATGGACAGATAGCAATCAGCCCCAGCATTTT
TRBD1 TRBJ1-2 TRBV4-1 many CASKGQGDYGYTF TGCGCCAGCAAGGGACAGGGTGACTATGGCTACACCTTC
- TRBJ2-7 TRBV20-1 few CSAIAGGLRLSYEQYF TGCAGTGCTATAGCAGGAGGACTCCGCCTATCCTACGAGCAGTACTTC
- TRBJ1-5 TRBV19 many CASSIFWGGNQPQHF TGTGCCAGTAGTATATTTTGGGGAGGCAATCAGCCCCAGCATTTT
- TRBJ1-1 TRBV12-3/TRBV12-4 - CASIPIGPGDAFF TGTGCCAGCATTCCTATAGGGCCTGGTGATGCTTTCTTT
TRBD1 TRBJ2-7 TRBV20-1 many CSARGDSEQYF TGCAGTGCTAGAGGGGACAGCGAGCAGTACTTC
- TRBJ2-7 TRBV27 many CASSSGDGIYEQYF TGTGCCAGCAGCTCTGGGGACGGTATCTACGAGCAGTACTTC
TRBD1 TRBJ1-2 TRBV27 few CASSSRTGEWRGYTF TGTGCCAGCAGTTCCCGGACAGGGGAGTGGCGTGGCTACACCTTC
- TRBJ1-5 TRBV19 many CASSIGVVRGNQPQHF TGTGCCAGTAGTATAGGAGTCGTCAGAGGCAATCAGCCCCAGCATTTT
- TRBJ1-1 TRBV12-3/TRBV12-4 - CASWPARGFF TGTGCCAGCTGGCCCGCCCGGGGTTTCTTT
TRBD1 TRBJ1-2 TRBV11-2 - CASSLGQGGSLYEVYTF TGTGCCAGCAGCTTAGGACAGGGCGGTTCATTATATGAAGTCTACACCTTC
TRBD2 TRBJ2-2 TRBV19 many CASRSGRDTGELFF TGTGCCAGCCGCAGCGGGAGGGACACCGGGGAGCTGTTTTTT
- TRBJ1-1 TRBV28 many CATIQGHTEAFF TGTGCCACCATCCAGGGGCACACTGAAGCTTTCTTT
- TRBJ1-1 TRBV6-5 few CASSYGNRATEAFF TGTGCCAGCAGTTACGGAAACAGGGCCACTGAAGCTTTCTTT
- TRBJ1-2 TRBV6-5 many CASSYEDRFYTF TGTGCCAGCAGTTACGAAGACAGGTTCTACACCTTC
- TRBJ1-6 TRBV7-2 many CASSLDGWNSPLHF TGTGCCAGCAGCCTGGACGGGTGGAATTCACCCCTCCACTTT
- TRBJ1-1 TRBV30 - CAWSADTEACF TGTGCCTGGAGTGCGGACACTGAAGCTTGCTTT
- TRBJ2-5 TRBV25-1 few CASSDPGWYQETQYF TGTGCCAGCTCAGACCCAGGATGGTACCAAGAGACCCAGTACTTC
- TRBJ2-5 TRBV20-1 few CSARRAGAGETQYF TGCAGTGCTAGAAGAGCTGGGGCTGGAGAGACCCAGTACTTC
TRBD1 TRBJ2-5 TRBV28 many CASSFEILGQGQETQYF TGTGCCAGCAGTTTCGAAATACTAGGACAGGGCCAAGAGACCCAGTACTTC
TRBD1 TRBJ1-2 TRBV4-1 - CASSPEQGAHYGYTF TGCGCCAGCAGCCCCGAACAGGGGGCTCACTATGGCTACACCTTC
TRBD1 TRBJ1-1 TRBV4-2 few CASSQRGRGQGHTEAFF TGTGCCAGCAGCCAACGAGGACGTGGACAGGGGCACACTGAAGCTTTCTTT
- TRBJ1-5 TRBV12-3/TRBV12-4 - CASTHGGSNQPQHF TGTGCCAGCACACATGGGGGTAGCAATCAGCCCCAGCATTTT
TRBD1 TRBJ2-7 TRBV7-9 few CASSFYRGDEQYF TGTGCCAGCAGCTTTTACAGGGGTGACGAGCAGTACTTC
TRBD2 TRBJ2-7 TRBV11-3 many CASSLEGGGTSVSYEQYF TGTGCCAGCAGCTTAGAGGGGGGGGGGACTAGCGTCTCCTACGAGCAGTACTTC
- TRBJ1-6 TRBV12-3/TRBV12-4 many CASSDRDSCNSPLHF TGTGCCAGCTCCGACAGAGACAGCTGTAATTCACCCCTCCACTTT
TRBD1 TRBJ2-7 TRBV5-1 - CASSLDPGGTPYEQYF TGCGCCAGCAGCTTGGATCCAGGGGGCACACCCTACGAGCAGTACTTC
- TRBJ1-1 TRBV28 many CASSGGPKAFF TGTGCCAGCAGCGGAGGACCCAAAGCTTTCTTT
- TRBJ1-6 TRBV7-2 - CASSWTNSPLHF TGTGCCAGCAGCTGGACGAATTCACCCCTCCACTTT
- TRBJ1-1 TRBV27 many CASSLSRLTEAFF TGTGCCAGCAGTTTATCCCGTCTAACTGAAGCTTTCTTT
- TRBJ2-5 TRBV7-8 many CASSPDYLQETQYF TGTGCCAGCAGCCCCGACTACCTCCAAGAGACCCAGTACTTC
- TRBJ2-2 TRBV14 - CASSQGSVGELFF TGTGCCAGCAGCCAAGGGTCTGTCGGGGAGCTGTTTTTT
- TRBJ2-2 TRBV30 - CAWSRGVLRGTGELFF TGTGCCTGGAGTAGGGGGGTATTGCGAGGGACCGGGGAGCTGTTTTTT
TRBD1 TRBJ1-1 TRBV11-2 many CASSKPGQYPPPAFF TGTGCCAGCAGCAAACCGGGACAGTACCCCCCCCCAGCTTTCTTT
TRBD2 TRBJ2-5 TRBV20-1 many CSARTSGASRGTQYF TGCAGTGCTAGGACTAGCGGGGCCTCACGGGGGACCCAGTACTTC
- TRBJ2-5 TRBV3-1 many CASSQVPASETQYF TGTGCCAGCAGCCAAGTACCAGCTTCGGAGACCCAGTACTTC
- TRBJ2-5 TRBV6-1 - CASSESGRDQETQYF TGTGCCAGCAGTGAATCGGGCAGGGACCAAGAGACCCAGTACTTC
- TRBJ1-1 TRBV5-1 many CASSFQGGRAEAFF TGCGCCAGCAGCTTCCAGGGTGGTAGGGCTGAAGCTTTCTTT
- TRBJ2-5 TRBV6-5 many CASRKSGGKETQYF TGTGCCAGCAGAAAAAGTGGGGGAAAGGAGACCCAGTACTTC
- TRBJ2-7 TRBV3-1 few CASSPSRHEQYF TGTGCCAGCAGCCCTTCCCGTCACGAGCAGTACTTC
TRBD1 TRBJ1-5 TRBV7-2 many CASSLSSGRGFGNQPQHF TGTGCCAGCAGCTTATCGTCGGGCAGGGGGTTCGGCAATCAGCCCCAGCATTTT
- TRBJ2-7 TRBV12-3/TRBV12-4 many CALRGTMSYEQYF TGTGCCCTCCGAGGGACAATGTCCTACGAGCAGTACTTC
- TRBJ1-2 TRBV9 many CASSVTRATSYGYTF TGTGCCAGCAGCGTTACCAGGGCAACATCCTATGGCTACACCTTC
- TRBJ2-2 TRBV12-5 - CASGFGPGAGELFF TGTGCTAGTGGTTTCGGTCCGGGGGCAGGGGAGCTGTTTTTT
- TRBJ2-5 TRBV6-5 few CASSYAEETQYF TGTGCCAGCAGTTATGCTGAAGAGACCCAGTACTTC